This TCR beta chain was found in a study of blood T cell repertoires in COVID-19. Study as a whole: T cells, B-cell-depleted T cells, or PBMCs supplied cDNA or gDNA.

The repertoire was sequenced with immunoSEQ multiplex PCR; TCRdb's copy has only in-frame clones and lacks some. Of approximately 450,000 clones listed, approximately 90% were seen once; the top ten hold around 1.8%. Germline CDR1 reads SGDLS; CDR2 reads YYNGEE. The CDR3 totals 15 residues. Trimming removed 3 bases from V and 7 bases from J; junction bases left unmatched: 5. The source of this sequence is a woman younger than 30 with acute COVID-19. Material: PBMCs or T cells enriched from blood (not recorded which). The chain is built from TRBV9 and TRBJ1-6; 9 bases are a match to TRBD1. This chain's CDR3 is CASSGGGQGNSPLHF. CDR3 coding DNA: TGTGCCAGCAGCGGCGGGGGACAGGGCAATTCACCCCTCCACTTT.